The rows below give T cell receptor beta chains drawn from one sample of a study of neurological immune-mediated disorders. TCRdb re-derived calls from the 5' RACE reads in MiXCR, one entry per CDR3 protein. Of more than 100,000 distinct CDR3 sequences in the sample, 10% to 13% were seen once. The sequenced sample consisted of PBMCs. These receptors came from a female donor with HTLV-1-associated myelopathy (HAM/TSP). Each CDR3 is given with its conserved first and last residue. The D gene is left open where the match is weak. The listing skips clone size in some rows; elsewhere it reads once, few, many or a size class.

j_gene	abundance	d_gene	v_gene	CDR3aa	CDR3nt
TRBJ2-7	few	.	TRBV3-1	CASSQDSQGEQYF	TGTGCCAGCAGCCAAGATAGTCAGGGGGAGCAGTACTTC
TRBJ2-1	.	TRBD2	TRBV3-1	CASSPQERGDHNEQFF	TGTGCCAGCAGCCCTCAGGAGCGGGGGGACCACAATGAGCAGTTCTTC
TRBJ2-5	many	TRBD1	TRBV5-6	CASSWDRDPKEETQYF	TGTGCCAGCAGCTGGGACAGGGACCCGAAAGAGGAGACCCAGTACTTC
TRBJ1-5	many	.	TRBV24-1	CATSAGTGNHNQPQHF	TGTGCCACCAGTGCCGGAACAGGGAACCACAATCAGCCCCAGCATTTT
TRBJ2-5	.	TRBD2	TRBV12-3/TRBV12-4	CASSPGTSGGFTETQYF	TGTGCCAGCAGCCCCGGGACTAGCGGGGGATTCACAGAGACCCAGTACTTC
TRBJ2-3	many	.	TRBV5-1	CASSWDSSTDTQYF	TGCGCCAGCAGCTGGGACTCCAGCACAGATACGCAGTATTTT
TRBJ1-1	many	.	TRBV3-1	CASSQGVKALEAFF	TGTGCCAGCAGCCAAGGTGTAAAAGCGCTCGAAGCTTTCTTT
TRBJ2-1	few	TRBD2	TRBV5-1	CASSSGLAGGRSYNEQFF	TGCGCCAGCAGCTCTGGGCTAGCGGGGGGGCGATCCTACAATGAGCAGTTCTTC
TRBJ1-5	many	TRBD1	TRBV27	CASSLSMTGGNQPQHF	TGTGCCAGCAGTTTATCGATGACAGGGGGCAATCAGCCCCAGCATTTT
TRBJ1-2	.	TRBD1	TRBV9	CASSVDLSLDRSGYTF	TGTGCCAGCAGCGTAGATCTGTCGCTGGACAGGTCTGGCTACACCTTC
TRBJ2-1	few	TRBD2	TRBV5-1	CASSLGLAGGPWNEQFF	TGCGCCAGCAGCTTGGGACTAGCGGGGGGGCCATGGAATGAGCAGTTCTTC
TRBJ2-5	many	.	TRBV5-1	CASSLVAGPETQYF	TGCGCCAGCAGCTTGGTGGCAGGGCCAGAGACCCAGTACTTC
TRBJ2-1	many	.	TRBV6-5	CASSSAGLPPKEQFF	TGTGCCAGCAGTTCCGCAGGGCTCCCTCCTAAAGAGCAGTTCTTC
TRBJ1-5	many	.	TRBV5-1	CASSLESGSNQPQHF	TGCGCCAGCAGCTTGGAGTCAGGTAGCAATCAGCCCCAGCATTTT
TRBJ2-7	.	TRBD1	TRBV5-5	CASSLTGTGRNEQYF	TGTGCCAGCAGCTTAACCGGGACAGGGAGAAACGAGCAGTACTTC
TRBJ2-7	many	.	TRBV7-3	CASGTDRYEQYF	TGTGCCAGCGGGACCGACCGCTACGAGCAGTACTTC
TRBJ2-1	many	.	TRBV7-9	CASSFSPQALEQFF	TGTGCCAGCAGCTTCTCCCCCCAGGCTCTGGAGCAGTTCTTC
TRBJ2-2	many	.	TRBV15	CATNSGTTGELFF	TGTGCCACCAACTCAGGGACCACCGGGGAGCTGTTTTTT
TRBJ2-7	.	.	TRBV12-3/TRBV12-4	CASSLGTHEQYF	TGTGCCAGCAGTTTAGGTACCCACGAGCAGTACTTC
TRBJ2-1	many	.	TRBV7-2	CASSLVDYEQFF	TGTGCCAGCAGCTTAGTTGACTATGAGCAGTTCTTC
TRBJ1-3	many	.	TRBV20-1	CSAGKWDGGNTIYF	TGCAGTGCTGGAAAGTGGGACGGCGGAAACACCATATATTTT
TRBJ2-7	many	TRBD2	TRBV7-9	CASSSIMGGVGEQYF	TGTGCCAGCAGCTCGATAATGGGAGGGGTGGGTGAGCAGTACTTC
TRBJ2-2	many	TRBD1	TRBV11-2	CASSGRQGSAGELFF	TGTGCCAGCAGCGGTCGACAGGGATCGGCCGGGGAGCTGTTTTTT
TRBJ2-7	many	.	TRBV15	CATSRDLTYEQYF	TGTGCCACCAGCAGAGATTTAACCTACGAGCAGTACTTC
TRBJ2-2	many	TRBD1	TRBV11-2	CASSPDRTGELFF	TGTGCCAGCAGTCCGGACAGGACCGGGGAGCTGTTTTTT
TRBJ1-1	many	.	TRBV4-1	CASSQDGGGRTEAFF	TGCGCCAGCAGCCAAGATGGGGGGGGGCGTACTGAAGCTTTCTTT
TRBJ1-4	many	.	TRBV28	CASSLSYGGIVKLFF	TGTGCCAGCAGTTTAAGCTACGGAGGGATCGTAAAACTGTTTTTT
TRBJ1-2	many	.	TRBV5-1	CASSLAPRGLYRSGYTF	TGCGCCAGCAGCTTGGCCCCACGGGGTCTATACCGTTCTGGCTACACCTTC
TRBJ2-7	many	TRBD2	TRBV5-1	CASSLLRGGEQYF	TGCGCCAGCAGCTTGCTCCGGGGGGGCGAGCAGTACTTC
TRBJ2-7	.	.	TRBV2	CASSEVGSYEQYF	TGTGCCAGCAGTGAAGTGGGATCCTACGAGCAGTACTTC
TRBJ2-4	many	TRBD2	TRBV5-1	CASSLDGGVQYF	TGCGCCAGCAGCTTGGACGGGGGGGTTCAGTACTTC
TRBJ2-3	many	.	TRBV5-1	CASSLVTGDTQYF	TGCGCCAGCAGCTTGGTGACAGGAGATACGCAGTATTTT
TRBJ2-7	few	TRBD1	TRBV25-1	CASSETGAYYEQYF	TGTGCCAGCAGTGAGACAGGGGCCTACTACGAGCAGTACTTC